This T cell receptor (beta chain) was sequenced during a study of CD8+ T cells in alopecia areata. Across the study: People stayed on tofacitinib for 6 to 18 months, then stopped the drug for 6 months. Study-wide results and limits: Higher clonality and more expanded CD8+ clones appeared in lesional than normal scalp. Sequenced scalp T cells also include alphabeta T cells resident in normal skin.

It was cDNA, reverse transcribed from extracted RNA, that served as the sequencing template. Clones were read by immunoSEQ multiplex PCR, and TCRdb kept only the in-frame ones, dropping some. The sample shows roughly 100,000 clones, roughly 60% of them seen only once. Worth noting for this clone: Its antigen is unidentified.

Germline V gives CDR1 SGDLS, CDR2 YYNGEE. The CDR3 is 17 amino acids. Between the trimmed V and J ends, which lost 3 bases and 1 base, there was a span of 16 bases. Regarding treatment: oral pan-JAK inhibitor, 5-10 mg twice daily. Punch biopsies of lesional scalp, plus peripheral blood, were taken from alopecia areata patients. The receptor was isolated from a human donor with alopecia areata. The rearrangement links TRBV9 to TRBJ2-2; a weak D match, TRBD1 (6 bases). The sample in question was CD8+ T cells sorted from blood, obtained at approximately week 55, from a patient treated with tofacitinib. CDR3 DNA sequence: TGTGCCAGCAGCGCACCAACAGGGAAAGAGAACACCGGGGAGCTGTTTTTT. Translated: CASSAPTGKENTGELFF.